This TCR beta chain stems from a study of T cell responses to AZD1222 COVID-19 vaccine. Regarding the study as a whole: Repertoire sampling happened only post peak T cell response. With dominance at 160-218 and 743-854, vaccine-associated CD4 TCRs spanned spike.

Per the germline V gene, CDR1 is SGHDT and CDR2 is YYEEEE. Trimming cost V 5 bases and J 6 bases, with 24 bases left between them. The CDR3 covers 17 residues. To note about this clone: Its cognate antigen is unknown.

TCRdb's table, derived via immunoSEQ multiplex PCR, lists solely in-frame clones and lacks some. The data show approximately 200,000 clones, 94% seen once. The genes are TRBV5-6 and TRBJ1-5; possible D gene TRBD1, 6 bases. This specimen was peripheral blood, taken 28 days after the second dose of the MenACWY control vaccine. The TCR was taken from an adult who received the MenACWY meningococcal vaccine as a control. The CDR3 nucleotides read TGTGCCAGCAGTCATCCTGGCCAGGGGATGTACTCTCAGCCCCAGCATTTT. Amino acid sequence: CASSHPGQGMYSQPQHF. The whole variable domain, filled in from reference TRBV5-6 and TRBJ1-5, reads DAGVTQSPTHLIKTRGQQVTLRCSPKSGHDTVSWYQQALGQGPQFIFQYYEEEERQRGNFPDRFSGHQFPNYSSELNVNALLLGDSALYLCASSHPGQGMYSQPQHFGDGTRLSIL.